This TCR beta chain was observed in a study of blood T cell repertoires in COVID-19. The CDR3 contains 16 residues. Germline V gene lookup returns CDR1 SGHNT and CDR2 YYREEE (reference sequence). V was clipped by 0 bases and J by 1 base, with 11 bases between them. Authors' data handling: It was from reference gene primer amplification that nucleated cell counts were estimated. The assay was immunoSEQ multiplex PCR, and TCRdb's table has in-frame clones only and misses some. V and J calls and clone size are those listed in that table; D and trimming were worked out from the DNA. The table has more than 95,000 clones, roughly nine tenths seen once.

The rearrangement uses TRBV5-4 and TRBJ1-5; D call uncertain. This sequence was found in a man in his sixties with acute or convalescent COVID-19. The sequenced sample was peripheral blood. The CDR3 loop is CASSLGGARSNQPQHF. DNA of the CDR3: TGTGCCAGCAGCTTGGGGGGAGCAAGGAGCAATCAGCCCCAGCATTTT.